This TCR beta chain was recovered during a study of blood T cells in healthy people across ages. For the second PCR, which ran for roughly 6 to 11 cycles, a sample-barcoded 5' primer and a J-beta primer mix were used. TCRdb fed the 5' RACE reads into MiXCR, producing one record per CDR3 protein. The table includes some 640,000 distinct CDR3 sequences, around 49% detected once. Regarding the study as a whole: The study could not conclusively compare naive and antigen-experienced cells, given its unsorted PBMCs.

The CDR3 loop spans 16 amino acids. Germline V gives CDR1 LGHNA, CDR2 YSLEER. V dropped 0 bases and J dropped 2 bases, with 14 bases sitting between them. Concerning this clonotype: Antigen: not known.

The source is a woman aged 60 to 75 in good health. The specimen sequenced was blood. The chain uses TRBV4-3 and TRBJ2-7, with D uncertain. CDR3 DNA: TGCGCCAGCAGCCAAGATCCGGGCGGATTCACCTACGAGCAGTACTTC. It codes for CASSQDPGGFTYEQYF.